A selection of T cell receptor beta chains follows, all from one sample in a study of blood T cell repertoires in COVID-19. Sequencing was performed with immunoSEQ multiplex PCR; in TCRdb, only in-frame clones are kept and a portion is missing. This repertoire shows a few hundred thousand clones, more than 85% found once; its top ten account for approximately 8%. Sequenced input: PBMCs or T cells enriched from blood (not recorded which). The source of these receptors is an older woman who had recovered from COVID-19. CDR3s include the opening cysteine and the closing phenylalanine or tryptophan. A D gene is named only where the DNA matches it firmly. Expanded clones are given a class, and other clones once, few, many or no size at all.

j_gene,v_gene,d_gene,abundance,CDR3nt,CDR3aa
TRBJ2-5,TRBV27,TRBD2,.,TGTGCCAGCAGTCCCGGGACTAGCCTTCCCCGGGAGACCCAGTACTTC,CASSPGTSLPRETQYF
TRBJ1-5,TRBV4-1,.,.,TGCGCCAGCAGCCAAGAAACAGGGTGGGCTCAGCCCCAGCATTTT,CASSQETGWAQPQHF
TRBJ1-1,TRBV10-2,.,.,TGCGCCACCACGTGGGCCCTGAACACTGAAGCTTTCTTT,CATTWALNTEAFF
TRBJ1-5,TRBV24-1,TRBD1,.,TGTGCCACCGCACAGGGGAAGGGTCTCTATAGCAATCAGCCCCAGCATTTT,CATAQGKGLYSNQPQHF
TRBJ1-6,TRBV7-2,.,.,TGTGCCAGCAGCTTTAGAATAGTGAGCTCCTATAATTCACCCCTCCACTTT,CASSFRIVSSYNSPLHF
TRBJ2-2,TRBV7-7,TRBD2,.,TGTGCTAGCAGCTTAGGGGAGACTAGCGGGGGGGAATACGCGAACACCGGGGAGCTGTTTTTT,CASSLGETSGGEYANTGELFF
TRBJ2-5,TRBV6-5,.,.,TGTGCCAGCAGAAGACACTCACCGACTAAAGAGACCCAGTACTTC,CASRRHSPTKETQYF
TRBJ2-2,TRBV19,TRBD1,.,TGTGCCACCGGGACAGGGGGCAACACCGGGGAGCTGTTTTTT,CATGTGGNTGELFF
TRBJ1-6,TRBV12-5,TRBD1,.,TGTGCTAGTGGTTTGGCCGGACAGGGAGGTTCACCCCTCCACTTT,CASGLAGQGGSPLHF
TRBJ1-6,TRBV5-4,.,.,TGTGCCAGCAGCTTCGCGGGGGAGTCCCATTCACCCCTCCACTTT,CASSFAGESHSPLHF
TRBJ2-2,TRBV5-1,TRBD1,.,TGCGCCAGCAGCCCGGACAGGGGCGGCACCGGGGAGCTGTTTTTT,CASSPDRGGTGELFF
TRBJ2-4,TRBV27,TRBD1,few,TGTGCCAGCAGCACTCCTAAGGGACAGGGGGAGGGTTACTTC,CASSTPKGQGEGYF
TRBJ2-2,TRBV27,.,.,TGTGCCAGCAGTTTGCGCGGGGAGCTGTTTTTT,CASSLRGELFF
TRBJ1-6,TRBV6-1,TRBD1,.,TGTGCCAGCAGTGATGCAGGGGGCAGAGGTTCACCCCTCCACTTT,CASSDAGGRGSPLHF
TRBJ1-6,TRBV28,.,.,TGTGCCAGCAGTTTGTTAGAACCCCTCCACTTT,CASSLLEPLHF
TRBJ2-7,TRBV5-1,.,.,TGCGCCAGCAGCTTGGATGGACAGTCCTACGAGCAGTACTTC,CASSLDGQSYEQYF
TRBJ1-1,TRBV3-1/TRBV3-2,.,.,TGTGCCAGCAGGGAGACCTGGAACACTGAAGCTTTCTTT,CASRETWNTEAFF
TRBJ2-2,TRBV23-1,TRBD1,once,TGCGCCAGCAGTCAATCTGGCGACAGGGGGTCGAACACCGGGGAGCTGTTTTTT,CASSQSGDRGSNTGELFF
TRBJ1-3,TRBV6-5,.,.,TGTGCCAGCAGTTACCAGGGTTCCTCTGGAAACACCATATATTTT,CASSYQGSSGNTIYF
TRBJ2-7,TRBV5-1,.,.,TGCGCCAGCAGCCCGGTAGATTACCTCTACGAGCAGTACTTC,CASSPVDYLYEQYF
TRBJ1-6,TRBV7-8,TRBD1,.,TGTGCCAGCAGCTTGGCCCGGACAGGAGGCGGCTCACCCCTCCACTTT,CASSLARTGGGSPLHF
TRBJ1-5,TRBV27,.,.,TGTGCCAGCAGTTTAAGCTTCGTGGGCCGAAGTCAGCCCCAGCATTTT,CASSLSFVGRSQPQHF
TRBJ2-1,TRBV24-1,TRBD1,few,TGTGCCACCAGTGATTTTTACGGGACAGGGGGCTTGGACGAGCAGTTCTTC,CATSDFYGTGGLDEQFF
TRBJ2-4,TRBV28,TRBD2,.,TGTGCCAGCAGTCCGGGGGGGGCCAAAAACATTCAGTACTTC,CASSPGGAKNIQYF
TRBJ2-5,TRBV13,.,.,TGTGCCAGCAGCCGAGTAGCGGAAGAGACCCAGTACTTC,CASSRVAEETQYF
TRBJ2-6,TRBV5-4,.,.,TGTGCCAGCAGCTTGTATAGTCTTCCCCTGAGCTTCTCTGGGGCCAACGTCCTGACTTTC,CASSLYSLPLSFSGANVLTF
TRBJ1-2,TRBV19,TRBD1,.,TGTGCCAGTAGCAGGGAGGGACAGGGTCGAACTCGTGGCTACACCTTC,CASSREGQGRTRGYTF
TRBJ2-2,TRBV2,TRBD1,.,TGTGCCAGCAGTGGGACAGGGTACACCGGGGAGCTGTTTTTT,CASSGTGYTGELFF
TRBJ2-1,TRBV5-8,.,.,TGTGCCAGCAGCTTGTTTGAGTGGGAGCAGTTCTTC,CASSLFEWEQFF
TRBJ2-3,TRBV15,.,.,TGTGCCACCAGCAGTGGCTCATCCGGGGCAGATACGCAGTATTTT,CATSSGSSGADTQYF
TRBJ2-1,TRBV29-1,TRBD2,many,TGCAGCGTAAGACCGGGACTAGACCCGGGGAATGAGCAGTTCTTC,CSVRPGLDPGNEQFF
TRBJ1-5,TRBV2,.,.,TGTGCCAGCAGGGACAGCCTCAAGCCCCAGCATTTT,CASRDSLKPQHF
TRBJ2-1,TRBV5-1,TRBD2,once,TGCGCCAGCAGCGCGGCCGGGACTAGGTACAATGAGCAGTTCTTC,CASSAAGTRYNEQFF
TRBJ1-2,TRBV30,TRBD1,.,TGTGCCTGGAGTGTACGGGACAGGGAAGTAGGCTACACCTTC,CAWSVRDREVGYTF
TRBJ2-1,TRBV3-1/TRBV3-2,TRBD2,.,TGTGCCAGCAGCCAAGATCGAATCGGAGCGGGGGGGAACTACAATGAGCAGTTCTTC,CASSQDRIGAGGNYNEQFF
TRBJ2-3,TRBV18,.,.,TGTGCCAGCTCACCGAACAGGAACACAGATACGCAGTATTTT,CASSPNRNTDTQYF
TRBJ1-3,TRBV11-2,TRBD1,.,TGTGCCAGCACCTCACAGGGGCTAGGAGACACCATATATTTT,CASTSQGLGDTIYF
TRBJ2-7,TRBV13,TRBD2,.,TGTGCCAGCAGCTATACAGCGGGGGGGCCCTACTTC,CASSYTAGGPYF
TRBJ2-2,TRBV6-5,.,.,TGTGCCAGCAGACTAGGGACCGGGGAGCTGTTTTTT,CASRLGTGELFF
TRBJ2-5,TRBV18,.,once,TGTGCCAGCTCACTACAACAACCGGGTAGCGAGACCCAGTACTTC,CASSLQQPGSETQYF
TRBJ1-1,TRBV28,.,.,TGTGCCAGCAGCAAAACAGGGCGAGCTGAAGCTTTCTTT,CASSKTGRAEAFF
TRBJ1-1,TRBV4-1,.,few,TGCGCCAGCAGCCAAGATCGGCAGGGAATAAGAAACACTGAAGCTTTCTTT,CASSQDRQGIRNTEAFF
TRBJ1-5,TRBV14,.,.,TGTGCCAGCAGCCCCCGAAAGAGGCCCCAGCATTTT,CASSPRKRPQHF
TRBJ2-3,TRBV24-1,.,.,TGTGCCACCAGTGACATCGCGGGGGCGGCAGATACGCAGTATTTT,CATSDIAGAADTQYF
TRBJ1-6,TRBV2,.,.,TGTGCCAGCAGTGGTGGGCAGGCGAGCTCCTATAATTCACCCCTCCACTTT,CASSGGQASSYNSPLHF
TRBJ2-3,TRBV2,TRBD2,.,TGTGCCAGCAGCCCCTTAGCGGGGGGGCCGACAGATACGCAGTATTTT,CASSPLAGGPTDTQYF
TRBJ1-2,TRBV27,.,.,TGTGCCAGCAGTTTTCGCAACTCAGGGGCCTCGGGTGGCTACACCTTC,CASSFRNSGASGGYTF
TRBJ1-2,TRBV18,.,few,TGTGCCAGCTCACCGGCTGCAGGGTCGAATGGCTACACCTTC,CASSPAAGSNGYTF
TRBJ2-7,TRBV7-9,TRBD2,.,TGTGCCAGCAGCCATCGACTAGCATCAGTCTTCGAGCAGTACTTC,CASSHRLASVFEQYF
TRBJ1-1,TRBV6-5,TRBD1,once,TGTGCCAGCAGGGGACAGCTTTACACTGAAGCTTTCTTT,CASRGQLYTEAFF
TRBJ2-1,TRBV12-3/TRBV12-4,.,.,TGTGCCAGCAGCTCCGGGACCTACAATGAGCAGTTCTTC,CASSSGTYNEQFF
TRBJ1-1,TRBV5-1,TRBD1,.,TGCGCCAGCAGCTTGTTGGCAGGGGGCACTGAAGCTTTCTTT,CASSLLAGGTEAFF
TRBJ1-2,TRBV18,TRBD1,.,TGTGCCAGCTCACCACCACCCCTGACAGGGGCTAACTATGGCTACACCTTC,CASSPPPLTGANYGYTF
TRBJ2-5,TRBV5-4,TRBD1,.,TGTGCCAGCAGCTTGTTCCCCCGGGGACAGCCGTTCCAAGAGACCCAGTACTTC,CASSLFPRGQPFQETQYF
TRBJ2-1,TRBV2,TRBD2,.,TGTGCCAGCACTTACTCCGGGACTAACTACAATGAGCAGTTCTTC,CASTYSGTNYNEQFF